The 8 T cell receptor beta chains below come from one sample, sequenced in a study of T cell changes during pregnancy in multiple sclerosis. Sequencing was performed with immunoSEQ multiplex PCR; in TCRdb, only in-frame clones are kept and a portion is missing. The sample consists of about 24,000 clones, 90% of them appearing once. This specimen was CD8+ T cells from peripheral blood mononuclear cells, taken in the third trimester of pregnancy. These receptors originate from a female donor in good health, enrolled as a control in a pregnancy study.

The genes are TRBV19 and TRBJ1-5; 9 bases map to TRBD1. The trim removed 0 bases at V and 7 bases at J, leaving 7 bases unmatched. Looked up from germline, CDR1 is LNHDA and CDR2 is SQIVND (reference sequence). The CDR3 sequence is 16 residues long. CDR3 sequence: CASSIDLTGGGQPQHF. The CDR3, as DNA: TGTGCCAGTAGTATAGATCTGACAGGGGGAGGGCAGCCCCAGCATTTT.

The chain combines TRBV6-6 with TRBJ2-1, with unresolved D. Looked up from germline, CDR1 is MNHNY and CDR2 is SVGAGI (reference sequence). The CDR3 sequence is 12 residues long. V was trimmed by 7 bases and J by 6 bases, leaving 10 bases between them. The CDR3 DNA sequence: TGTGCCAGCACCGGTTTGAGCAATGAGCAGTTCTTC. Its translation: CASTGLSNEQFF.

The V call is TRBV5-1, the J call TRBJ2-6; possibly TRBD2 for D (5 bases). Trimming left V 5 bases short and J 1 base short, with 16 bases between. The CDR3 extends over 17 amino acids. The germline CDR1 and CDR2 sequences are SGHRS and YFSETQ. The CDR3 here is CASRPGSDFSGANVLTF. CDR3 nucleotide sequence: TGCGCCAGCAGACCTGGGAGTGATTTTTCTGGGGCCAACGTCCTGACTTTC.

The chain joins TRBV5-5 to TRBJ2-7; 7 bases line up with TRBD1. CDR1 is SGHKS, CDR2 YYEKEE, per germline (reference sequence). V lost 1 base and J lost 1; bases outside the gene matches: 5. The CDR3 runs to 15 residues. DNA for the CDR3: TGTGCCAGCAGCTTGTGGCAGGGGGTGTCCTACGAGCAGTACTTC. Protein: CASSLWQGVSYEQYF.

In its sample, this clone was seen once. J is TRBJ2-5 and V is TRBV27; possible D gene TRBD1, 5 bases. Germline V gene data show CDR1 as MNHEY and CDR2 as SMNVEV (reference sequence). V lost 5 bases and J lost 2, with 9 bases in between. CDR3 length equals 13 residues. The CDR3 DNA sequence: TGTGCCAGCAGTAGGGGCTTACAAGAGACCCAGTACTTC. It encodes CASSRGLQETQYF.

The genes are TRBV7-9 and TRBJ2-3; tentative D call: TRBD2 (5 bases). The V gene lost 5 bases and the J gene lost 2 bases, with 14 bases spanning the gap. Germline V CDR1 and CDR2: SEHNR, FQNEAQ (reference sequence). The CDR3 is 15 amino acids. CDR3 sequence (DNA): TGTGCCAGCAGCCAAATGGGGAGTTCCACAGATACGCAGTATTTT. Its translation is CASSQMGSSTDTQYF.

V gene TRBV5-6 combines with J gene TRBJ1-1; D may be TRBD1 (6 bases). The length of the CDR3 is 15 residues. Germline V lookup: CDR1 SGHDT, CDR2 YYEEEE. V was clipped by 2 bases and J by 0 bases, with 11 bases between them. CDR3 nucleotide sequence: TGTGCCAGCAGCTTCGGTCAGGGGATGAACACTGAAGCTTTCTTT. Its protein is CASSFGQGMNTEAFF.

V gene TRBV6-1 combines with J gene TRBJ2-1, with a weak D call TRBD1 (6 bases). CDR3 length equals 15 residues. Germline values: CDR1 MNHNS, CDR2 SASEGT. Trimming removed 3 bases at V and 0 bases at J, with 9 bases between. This chain's CDR3 is CASSERGSSYNEQFF. The CDR3 region has the DNA TGTGCCAGCAGTGAGAGGGGGAGCTCCTACAATGAGCAGTTCTTC.